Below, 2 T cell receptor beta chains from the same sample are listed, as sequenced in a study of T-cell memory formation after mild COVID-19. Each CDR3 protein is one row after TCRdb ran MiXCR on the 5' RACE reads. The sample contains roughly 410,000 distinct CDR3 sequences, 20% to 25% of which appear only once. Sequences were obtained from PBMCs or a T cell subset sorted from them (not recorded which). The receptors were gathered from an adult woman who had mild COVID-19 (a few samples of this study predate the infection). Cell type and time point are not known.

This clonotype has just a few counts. The CDR3 DNA reads as TGCGCCAGCAGCCAGAACCCTGGCGGGGGGGCCACCGGGGAGCTGTTTTTT. This codes for CASSQNPGGGATGELFF. The chain combines TRBV4-1 with TRBJ2-2, with 9 bases fitting TRBD2. CDR3 size: 17 residues. Losses at the gene ends were 3 bases for V and 4 bases for J; bases not matched to a gene: 9. CDR1 is MGHRA and CDR2 is YSYEKL in the germline V gene.

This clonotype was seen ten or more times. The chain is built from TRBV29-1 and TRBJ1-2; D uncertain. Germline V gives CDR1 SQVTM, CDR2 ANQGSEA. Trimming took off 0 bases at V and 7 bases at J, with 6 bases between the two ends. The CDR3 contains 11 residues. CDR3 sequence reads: CSVEDLGGYTF. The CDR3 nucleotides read TGCAGCGTTGAAGATTTGGGTGGCTACACCTTC.